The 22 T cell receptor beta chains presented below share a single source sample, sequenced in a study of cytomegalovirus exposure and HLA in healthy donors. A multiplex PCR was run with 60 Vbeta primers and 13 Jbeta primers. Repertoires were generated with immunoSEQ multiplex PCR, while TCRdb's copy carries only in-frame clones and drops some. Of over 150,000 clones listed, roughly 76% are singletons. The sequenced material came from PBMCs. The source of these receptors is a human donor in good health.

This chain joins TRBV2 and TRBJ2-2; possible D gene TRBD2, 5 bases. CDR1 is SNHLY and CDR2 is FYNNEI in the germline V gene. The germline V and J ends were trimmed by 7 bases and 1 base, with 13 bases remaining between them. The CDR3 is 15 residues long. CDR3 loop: CASNNGELNTGELFF. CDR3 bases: TGTGCCAGCAATAACGGGGAACTGAACACCGGGGAGCTGTTTTTT.

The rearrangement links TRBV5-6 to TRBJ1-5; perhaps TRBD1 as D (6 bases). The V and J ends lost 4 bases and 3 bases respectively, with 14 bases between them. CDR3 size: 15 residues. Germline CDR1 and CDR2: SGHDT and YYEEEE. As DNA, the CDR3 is TGTGCCAGCAGCGCCCTGGACAGACCCAATCAGCCCCAGCATTTT. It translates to CASSALDRPNQPQHF.

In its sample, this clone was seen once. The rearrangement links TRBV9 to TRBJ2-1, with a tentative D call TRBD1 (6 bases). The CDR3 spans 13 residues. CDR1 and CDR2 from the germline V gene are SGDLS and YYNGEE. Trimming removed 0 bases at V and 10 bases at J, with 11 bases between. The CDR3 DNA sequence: TGTGCCAGCAGCGTAGTTGGTCAGGGGGAGCAGTTCTTC. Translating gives CASSVVGQGEQFF.

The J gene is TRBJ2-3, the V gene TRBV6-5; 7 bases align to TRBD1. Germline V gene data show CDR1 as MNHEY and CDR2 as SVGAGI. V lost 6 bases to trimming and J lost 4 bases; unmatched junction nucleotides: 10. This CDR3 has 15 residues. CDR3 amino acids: CASRPGTVWADTQYF. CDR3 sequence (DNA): TGTGCCAGCAGGCCCGGGACAGTCTGGGCAGATACGCAGTATTTT.

The CDR3 nucleotides are TGCGCCAGCAGCCTACAGGGTGATAGCACTGAAGCTTTCTTT. Amino acids: CASSLQGDSTEAFF. The chain links TRBV4-3 to TRBJ1-1; D perhaps matches TRBD1 (6 bases). V lost 4 bases, J lost 4 bases, and 13 bases lay in between. The germline CDR1 and CDR2 sequences are LGHNA and YSLEER. The CDR3 is made up of 14 amino acids.

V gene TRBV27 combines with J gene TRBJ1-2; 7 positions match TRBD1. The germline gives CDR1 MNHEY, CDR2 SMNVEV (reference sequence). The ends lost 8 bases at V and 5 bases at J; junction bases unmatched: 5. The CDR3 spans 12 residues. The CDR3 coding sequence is TGTGCCAGCTACGACAGGGAATATGGCTACACCTTC. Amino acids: CASYDREYGYTF.

CDR3 sequence: CASSLAGGRVDSPLHF. The DNA of the CDR3 is TGCGCCAGCAGCTTGGCCGGGGGGCGGGTGGATTCACCCCTCCACTTT. V gene TRBV5-1 combines with J gene TRBJ1-6; possibly TRBD1 for D (6 bases). Trimming took off 0 bases at V and 8 bases at J, with 15 bases between the two ends. Germline values: CDR1 SGHRS, CDR2 YFSETQ. The CDR3 spans 16 residues.

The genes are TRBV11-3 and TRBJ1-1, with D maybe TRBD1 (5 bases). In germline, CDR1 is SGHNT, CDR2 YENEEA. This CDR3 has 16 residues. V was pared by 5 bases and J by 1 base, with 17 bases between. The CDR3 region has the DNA TGTGCCAGCAGCCCCGAGGCGGGGCGTCCGAACACTGAAGCTTTCTTT. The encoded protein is CASSPEAGRPNTEAFF.

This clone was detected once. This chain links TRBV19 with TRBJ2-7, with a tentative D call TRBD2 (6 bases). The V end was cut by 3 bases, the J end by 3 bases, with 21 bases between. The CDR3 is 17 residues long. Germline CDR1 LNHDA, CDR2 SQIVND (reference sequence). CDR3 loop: CASSISSAPGQDYEQYF. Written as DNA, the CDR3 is TGTGCCAGTAGTATCTCTAGCGCGCCAGGGCAAGACTACGAGCAGTACTTC.

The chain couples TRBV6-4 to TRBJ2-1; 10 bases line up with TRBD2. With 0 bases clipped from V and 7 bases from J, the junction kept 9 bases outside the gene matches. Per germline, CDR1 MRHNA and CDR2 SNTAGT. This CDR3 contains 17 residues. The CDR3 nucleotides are TGTGCCAGCAGTGACTCAGCGGGGGGGCAAACTATTAATGAGCAGTTCTTC. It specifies CASSDSAGGQTINEQFF.

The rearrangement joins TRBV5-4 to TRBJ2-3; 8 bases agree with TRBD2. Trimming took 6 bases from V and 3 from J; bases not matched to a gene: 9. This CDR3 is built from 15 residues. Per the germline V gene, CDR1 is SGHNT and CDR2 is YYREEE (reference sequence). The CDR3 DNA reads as TGTGCCAGCACCCCCGGGGGGGGGCCGACAGATACGCAGTATTTT. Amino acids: CASTPGGGPTDTQYF.

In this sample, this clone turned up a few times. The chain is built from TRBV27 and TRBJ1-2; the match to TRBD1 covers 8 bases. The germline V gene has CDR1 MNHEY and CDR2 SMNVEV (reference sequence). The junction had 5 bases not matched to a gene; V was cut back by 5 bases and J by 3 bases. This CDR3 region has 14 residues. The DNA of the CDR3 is TGTGCCAGCAGTCACGGACAGGGAGACTATGGCTACACCTTC. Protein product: CASSHGQGDYGYTF.

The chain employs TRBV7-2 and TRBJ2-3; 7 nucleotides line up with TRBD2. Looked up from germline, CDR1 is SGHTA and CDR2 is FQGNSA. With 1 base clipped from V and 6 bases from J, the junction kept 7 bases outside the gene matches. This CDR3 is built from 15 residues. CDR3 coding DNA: TGTGCCAGCAGCTTAGTCCCCGGCGGGGGTGATACGCAGTATTTT. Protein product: CASSLVPGGGDTQYF.

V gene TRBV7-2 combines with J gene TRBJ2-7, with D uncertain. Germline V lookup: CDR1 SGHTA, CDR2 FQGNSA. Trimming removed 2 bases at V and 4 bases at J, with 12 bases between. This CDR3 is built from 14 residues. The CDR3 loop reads CASSLPLSGYEQYF. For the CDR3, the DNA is TGTGCCAGCAGCTTACCCCTATCCGGTTACGAGCAGTACTTC.

The CDR3 bases are TGTGCCAGTATGAGTCTCTGGTACGAGCAGTACTTC. Protein sequence: CASMSLWYEQYF. The chain joins TRBV19 to TRBJ2-7, with unresolved D. Germline V CDR1 and CDR2: LNHDA, SQIVND (reference sequence). Trimming shortened V by 7 bases and J by 4 bases, and 11 bases separated the two germline ends. CDR3 length equals 12 residues.

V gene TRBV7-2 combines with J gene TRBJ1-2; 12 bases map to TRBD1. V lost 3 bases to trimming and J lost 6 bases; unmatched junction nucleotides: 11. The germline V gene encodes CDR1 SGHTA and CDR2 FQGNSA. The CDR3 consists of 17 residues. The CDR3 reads CASSFSRIGTGGNGYTF. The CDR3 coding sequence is TGTGCCAGCAGCTTTTCTCGAATCGGGACAGGGGGCAATGGCTACACCTTC.

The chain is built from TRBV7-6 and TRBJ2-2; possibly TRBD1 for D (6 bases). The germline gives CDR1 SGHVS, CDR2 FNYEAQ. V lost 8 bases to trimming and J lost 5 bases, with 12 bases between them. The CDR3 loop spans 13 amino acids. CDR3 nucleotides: TGTGCCAGCCCCAGGGGCCAAACCGGGGAGCTGTTTTTT. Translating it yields CASPRGQTGELFF.

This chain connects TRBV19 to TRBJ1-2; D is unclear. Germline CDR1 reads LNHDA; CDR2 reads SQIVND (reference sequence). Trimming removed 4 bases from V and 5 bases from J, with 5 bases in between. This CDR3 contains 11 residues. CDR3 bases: TGTGCCAGTAGTACCCCTTATGGCTACACCTTC. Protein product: CASSTPYGYTF.

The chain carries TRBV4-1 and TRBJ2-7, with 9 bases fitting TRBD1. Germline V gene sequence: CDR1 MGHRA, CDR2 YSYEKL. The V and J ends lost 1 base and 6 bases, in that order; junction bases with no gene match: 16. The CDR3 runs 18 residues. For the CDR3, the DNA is TGCGCCAGCAGCCAAGCAACCCCGGGACAGGGTGTGAGAAGCGAGCAGTACTTC. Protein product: CASSQATPGQGVRSEQYF.

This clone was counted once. This CDR3 reads CASRRMAGYTF. CDR3 bases: TGTGCCAGCCGGAGAATGGCTGGCTACACCTTC. The chain carries TRBV6-1 and TRBJ1-2; D gene unclear. The CDR3 covers 11 residues. Germline lookup yields CDR1 MNHNS and CDR2 SASEGT. V was clipped by 8 bases and J by 7 bases, with 11 bases between them.

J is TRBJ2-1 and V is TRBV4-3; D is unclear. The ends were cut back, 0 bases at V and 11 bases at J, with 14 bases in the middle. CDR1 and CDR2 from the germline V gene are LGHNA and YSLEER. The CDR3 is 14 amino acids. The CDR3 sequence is CASSQDGASEKQFF. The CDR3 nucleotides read TGCGCCAGCAGCCAAGATGGAGCATCCGAAAAGCAGTTCTTC.

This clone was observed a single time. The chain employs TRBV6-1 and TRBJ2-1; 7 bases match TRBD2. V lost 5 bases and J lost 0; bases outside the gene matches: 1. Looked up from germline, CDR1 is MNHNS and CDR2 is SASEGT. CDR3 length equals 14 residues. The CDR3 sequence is CASSWEGSYNEQFF. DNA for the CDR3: TGTGCCAGCAGTTGGGAGGGCTCCTACAATGAGCAGTTCTTC.